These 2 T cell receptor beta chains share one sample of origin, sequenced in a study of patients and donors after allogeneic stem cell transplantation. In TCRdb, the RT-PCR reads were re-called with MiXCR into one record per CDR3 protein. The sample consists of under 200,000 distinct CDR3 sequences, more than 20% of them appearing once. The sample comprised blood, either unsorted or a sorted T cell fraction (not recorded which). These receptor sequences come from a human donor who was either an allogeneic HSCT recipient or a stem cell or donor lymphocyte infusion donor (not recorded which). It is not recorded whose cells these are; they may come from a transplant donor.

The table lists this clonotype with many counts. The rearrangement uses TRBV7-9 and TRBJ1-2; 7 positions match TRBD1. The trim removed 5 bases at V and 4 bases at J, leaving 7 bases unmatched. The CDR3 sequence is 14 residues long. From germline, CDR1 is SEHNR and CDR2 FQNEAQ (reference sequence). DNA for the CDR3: TGTGCCAGCAGCAACACAGGGGTGGGCTATGGCTACACCTTC. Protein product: CASSNTGVGYGYTF.

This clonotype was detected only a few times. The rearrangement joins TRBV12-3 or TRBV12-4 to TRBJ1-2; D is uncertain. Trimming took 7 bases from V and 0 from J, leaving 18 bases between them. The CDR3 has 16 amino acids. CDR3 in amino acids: CASTPRRTPPNYGYTF. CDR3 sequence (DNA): TGTGCCAGCACCCCCAGGCGTACTCCCCCTAACTATGGCTACACCTTC.